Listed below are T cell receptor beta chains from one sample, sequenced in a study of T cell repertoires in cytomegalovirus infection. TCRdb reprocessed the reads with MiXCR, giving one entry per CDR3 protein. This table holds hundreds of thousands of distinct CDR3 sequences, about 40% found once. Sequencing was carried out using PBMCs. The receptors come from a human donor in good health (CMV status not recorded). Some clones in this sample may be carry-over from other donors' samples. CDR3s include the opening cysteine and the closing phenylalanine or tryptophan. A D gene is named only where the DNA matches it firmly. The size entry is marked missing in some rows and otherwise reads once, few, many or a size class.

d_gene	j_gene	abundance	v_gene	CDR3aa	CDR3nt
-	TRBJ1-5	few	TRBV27	CASSTVAGYQPQHF	TGTGCCAGCAGCACCGTAGCGGGTTATCAGCCCCAGCATTTT
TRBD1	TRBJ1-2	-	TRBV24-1	CATSGPGTGDGGYTF	TGTGCCACCAGTGGGCCTGGGACAGGGGACGGCGGCTACACCTTC
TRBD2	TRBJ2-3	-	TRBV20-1	CSAPSAGGGADTQYF	TGCAGTGCGCCGAGCGCGGGGGGAGGGGCAGATACGCAGTATTTT
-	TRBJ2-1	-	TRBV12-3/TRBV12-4	CASSLLGGRFDEQFF	TGTGCCAGCAGTCTGCTGGGGGGACGGTTCGATGAGCAGTTCTTC
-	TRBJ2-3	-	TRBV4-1	CASSQEEVDTQYF	TGCGCCAGCAGCCAGGAAGAAGTGGATACGCAGTATTTT
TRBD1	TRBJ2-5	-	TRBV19	CASSRQTGVIATQYF	TGTGCCAGTAGTAGACAGACAGGGGTGATCGCGACCCAGTACTTC
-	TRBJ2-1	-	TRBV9	CASSPSGDANEQFF	TGTGCCAGCAGCCCGTCGGGGGATGCCAATGAGCAGTTCTTC
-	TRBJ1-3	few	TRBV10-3	CASQTQGGGNTIYF	TGTGCCTCCCAGACGCAGGGCGGAGGAAACACCATATATTTT
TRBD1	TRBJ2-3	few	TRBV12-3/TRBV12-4	CASNYGQGILTQYF	TGTGCCAGCAATTATGGACAGGGGATCCTTACGCAGTATTTT
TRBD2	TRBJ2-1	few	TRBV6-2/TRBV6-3	CASTGPSGVNEQFF	TGTGCCAGCACAGGGCCTAGCGGGGTCAATGAGCAGTTCTTC
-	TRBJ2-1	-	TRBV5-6	CASSRTPLDYNEQFF	TGTGCCAGCAGCCGGACACCCCTCGACTACAATGAGCAGTTCTTC
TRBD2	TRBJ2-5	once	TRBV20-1	CSARDLAGVETQYF	TGCAGTGCTAGAGATTTGGCGGGAGTCGAGACCCAGTACTTC
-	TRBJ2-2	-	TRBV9	CASSPRVSGELFF	TGTGCCAGCAGCCCCAGGGTTTCCGGGGAGCTGTTTTTT
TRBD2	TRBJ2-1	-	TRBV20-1	CSATRSGGAPEQFF	TGCAGTGCGACGCGGAGCGGGGGGGCCCCTGAGCAGTTCTTC
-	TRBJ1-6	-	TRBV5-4	CASSLSCDSPLHF	TGTGCCAGCAGCCTATCATGTGATTCACCCCTCCACTTT
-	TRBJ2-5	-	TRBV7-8	CASSSSGWETQYF	TGTGCCAGCAGCTCATCCGGGTGGGAGACCCAGTACTTC
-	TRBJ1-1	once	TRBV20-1	CSALSPLLPNTEAFF	TGCAGTGCGTTATCACCTTTGCTCCCGAACACTGAAGCTTTCTTT
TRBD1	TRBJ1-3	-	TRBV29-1	CSVGQGMDTIYF	TGCAGCGTAGGACAGGGCATGGACACCATATATTTT